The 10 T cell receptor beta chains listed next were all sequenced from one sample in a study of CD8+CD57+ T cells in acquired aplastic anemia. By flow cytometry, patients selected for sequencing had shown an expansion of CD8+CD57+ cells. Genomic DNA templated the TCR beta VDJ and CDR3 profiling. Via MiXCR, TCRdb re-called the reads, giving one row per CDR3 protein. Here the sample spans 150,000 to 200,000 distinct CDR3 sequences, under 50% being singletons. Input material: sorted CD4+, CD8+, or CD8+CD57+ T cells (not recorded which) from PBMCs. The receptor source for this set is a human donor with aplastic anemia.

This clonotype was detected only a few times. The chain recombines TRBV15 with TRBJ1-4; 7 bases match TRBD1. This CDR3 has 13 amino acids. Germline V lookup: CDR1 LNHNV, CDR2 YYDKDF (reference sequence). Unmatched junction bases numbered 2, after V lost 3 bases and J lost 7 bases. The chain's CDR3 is CATSSGTVEKLFF. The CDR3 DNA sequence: TGTGCCACCAGCAGCGGGACAGTTGAAAAACTGTTTTTT.

The CDR3 nucleotides read TGCAGTGCTTACCAGGGGGCGGAGACCCAGTACTTC. As protein: CSAYQGAETQYF. This chain joins TRBV20-1 and TRBJ2-5; 8 bases map to TRBD1. Germline-derived CDR1 and CDR2 are DFQATT and SNEGSKA (reference sequence). This CDR3 comprises 12 residues. Trimming at V came to 5 bases and at J to 5 bases, leaving 4 bases not matched to a gene.

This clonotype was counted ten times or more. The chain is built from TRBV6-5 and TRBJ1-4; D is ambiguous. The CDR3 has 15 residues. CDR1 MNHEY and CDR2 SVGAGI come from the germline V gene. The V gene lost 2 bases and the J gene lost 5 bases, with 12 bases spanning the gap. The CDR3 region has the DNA TGTGCCAGCAGTTACCCGCCGGAGGTAAATGAAAAACTGTTTTTT. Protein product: CASSYPPEVNEKLFF.

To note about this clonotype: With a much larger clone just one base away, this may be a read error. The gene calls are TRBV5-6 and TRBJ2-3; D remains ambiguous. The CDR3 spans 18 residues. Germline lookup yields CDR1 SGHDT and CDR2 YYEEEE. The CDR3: CAGSLGTSTFSSTDTQYF. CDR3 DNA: TGTGCCGGCAGCTTGGGTACCTCGACCTTCAGTAGCACAGATACGCAGTATTTT.

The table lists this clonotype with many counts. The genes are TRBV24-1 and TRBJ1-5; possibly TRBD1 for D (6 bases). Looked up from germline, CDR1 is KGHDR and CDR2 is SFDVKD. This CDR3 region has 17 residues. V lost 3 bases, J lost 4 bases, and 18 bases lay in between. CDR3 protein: CATSDRTGLDFNQPQHF. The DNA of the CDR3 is TGTGCCACCAGTGATAGAACAGGGCTTGATTTTAATCAGCCCCAGCATTTT.

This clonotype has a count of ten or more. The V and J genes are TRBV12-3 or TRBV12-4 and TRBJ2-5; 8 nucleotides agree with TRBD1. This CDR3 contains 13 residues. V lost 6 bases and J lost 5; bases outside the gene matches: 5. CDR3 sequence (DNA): TGTGCCAGCAGGTCAGGACAGGGCGAGACCCAGTACTTC. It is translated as CASRSGQGETQYF.

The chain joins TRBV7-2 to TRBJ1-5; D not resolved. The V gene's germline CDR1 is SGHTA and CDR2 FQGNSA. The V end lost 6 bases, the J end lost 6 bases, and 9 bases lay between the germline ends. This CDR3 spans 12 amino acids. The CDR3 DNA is TGTGCCAGCAGAACGGCAGGTCAGCCCCAGCATTTT. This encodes CASRTAGQPQHF.

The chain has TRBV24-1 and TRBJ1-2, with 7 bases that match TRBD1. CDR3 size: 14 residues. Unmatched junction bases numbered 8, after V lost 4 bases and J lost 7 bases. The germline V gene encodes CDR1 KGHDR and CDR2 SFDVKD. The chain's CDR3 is CATSDSGTEPGYTF. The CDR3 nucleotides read TGTGCCACCAGTGACTCGGGGACAGAGCCTGGCTACACCTTC.

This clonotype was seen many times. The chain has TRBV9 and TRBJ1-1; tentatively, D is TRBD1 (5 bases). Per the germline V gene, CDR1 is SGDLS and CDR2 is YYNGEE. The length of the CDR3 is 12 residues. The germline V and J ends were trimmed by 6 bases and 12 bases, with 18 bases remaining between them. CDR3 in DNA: TGTGCCAGCAAAGGGGCCGGCAGTTCGACTTTCTTT. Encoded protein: CASKGAGSSTFF.

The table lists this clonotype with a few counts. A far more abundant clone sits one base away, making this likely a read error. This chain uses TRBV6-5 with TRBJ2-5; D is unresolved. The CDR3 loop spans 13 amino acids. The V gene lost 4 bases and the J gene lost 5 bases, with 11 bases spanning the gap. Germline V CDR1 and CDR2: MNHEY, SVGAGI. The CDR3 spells CASSWSGRETQYF. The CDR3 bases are TGTGCCAGCAGTTGGTCGGGCCGGGAGACCCAGTACTTC.